This T cell receptor (beta chain) was identified during a study of shared clonotypes between healthy human individuals. General study findings and limits: Sorted-subset samples were not fully sequenced, rarefaction indicated. Generation probabilities were higher for clonotypes shared across all four sorted-subset donors than for unshared ones.

Trimming stripped 4 bases from V and 5 bases from J, with 15 bases between. CDR3 length: 15 residues. The V gene's germline CDR1 is MDHEN and CDR2 SYDVKM. Comment on this clone: Its antigen is unidentified.

Authors' analysis steps: Sequence data from immunoSEQ were junction-only and lacked quality scores; consequently, filtering differed. TCRdb keeps only in-frame clones here, not all; method: immunoSEQ multiplex PCR. V and J calls and clone size follow that table, whereas D and trimming were derived from the DNA. Among roughly 2.5 million clones listed, just over 90% were seen once. V is TRBV28 and J is TRBJ2-1, with TRBD2 as a possible D gene (6 bases). This clonotype originated in a man younger than 35 in good health. Material: naive CD4+ T cells sorted from blood. The subset here: CD45RA+ positively selected. As DNA, the CDR3 is TGTGCCAGCAGTTGGAGGGGCCTAGGGGACAATGAGCAGTTCTTC. It is translated as CASSWRGLGDNEQFF.